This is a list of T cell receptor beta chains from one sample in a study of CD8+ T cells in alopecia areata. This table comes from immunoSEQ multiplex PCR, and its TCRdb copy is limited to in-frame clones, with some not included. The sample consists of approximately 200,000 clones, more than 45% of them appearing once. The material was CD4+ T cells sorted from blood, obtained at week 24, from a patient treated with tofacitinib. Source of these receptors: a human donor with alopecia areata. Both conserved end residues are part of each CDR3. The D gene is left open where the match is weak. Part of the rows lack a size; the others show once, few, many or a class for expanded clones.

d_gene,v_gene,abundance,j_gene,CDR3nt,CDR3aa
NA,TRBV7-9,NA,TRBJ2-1,TGTGCCAGCAGCTTATTCTTGGGAGTCCCACCACGGAATGAGCAGTTCTTC,CASSLFLGVPPRNEQFF
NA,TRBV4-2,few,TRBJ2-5,TGTGCCAGCAGCCAACCCGGGGTTGAAGAGACCCAGTACTTC,CASSQPGVEETQYF
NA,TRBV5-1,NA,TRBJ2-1,TGCGCCAGCAGCTTATTGCAGGAGAGCAATGAGCAGTTCTTC,CASSLLQESNEQFF
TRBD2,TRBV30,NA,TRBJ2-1,TGTGCCTGGAGTGTAAGGGGACTAGCGGTAAATGAGCAGTTCTTC,CAWSVRGLAVNEQFF
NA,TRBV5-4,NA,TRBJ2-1,TGTGCCAGCAGCTTGGGGGCCCTAGGGAATGAGCAGTTCTTC,CASSLGALGNEQFF
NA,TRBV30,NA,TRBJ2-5,TGTGCCTGGGAGTTTGCGGTTAGTAAGACCCAGTACTTC,CAWEFAVSKTQYF
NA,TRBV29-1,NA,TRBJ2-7,TGCAGCGTTTGGGCGGACCCCAGCTCCTACGAGCAGTACTTC,CSVWADPSSYEQYF
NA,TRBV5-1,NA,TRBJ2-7,TGCGCCAGCAGCTTGTCCCCCAGGAGCTCCTACGAGCAGTACTTC,CASSLSPRSSYEQYF
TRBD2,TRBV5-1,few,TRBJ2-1,TGCGCCAGCAGCTGGGAGGGCCCTCAGTTCTTC,CASSWEGPQFF
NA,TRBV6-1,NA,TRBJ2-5,TGTGCCAGCAGTGATCTACCTAAAGGGACCCAAGAGACCCAGTACTTC,CASSDLPKGTQETQYF
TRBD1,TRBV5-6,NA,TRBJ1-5,TGTGCCAGCAGCTACCGGACAGGGGGCAATCAGCCCCAGCATTTT,CASSYRTGGNQPQHF
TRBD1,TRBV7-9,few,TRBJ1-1,TGTGCCAGCAGCTCCGACTTCCCAGGGGGCACTGAAGCTTTCTTT,CASSSDFPGGTEAFF
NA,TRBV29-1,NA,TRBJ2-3,TGCAGCGCATCATGGGATACGCAGTATTTT,CSASWDTQYF
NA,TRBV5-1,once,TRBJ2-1,TGCGCCAGCAGCTTGGATACGGGGAAGCGATACAATGAGCAGTTCTTC,CASSLDTGKRYNEQFF
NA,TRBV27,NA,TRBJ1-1,TGTGCCAGCAGCTCTCTCGGGACATTGAACACTGAAGCTTTCTTT,CASSSLGTLNTEAFF
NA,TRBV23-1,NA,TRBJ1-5,TGCGCCAGCCCCAGGGGACTGAGGCCTCAGCCCCAGCATTTT,CASPRGLRPQPQHF
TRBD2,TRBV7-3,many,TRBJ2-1,TGTGCCAGCAGCTTATCAGGCGGGGGGAGCTCCTACAATGAGCAGTTCTTC,CASSLSGGGSSYNEQFF
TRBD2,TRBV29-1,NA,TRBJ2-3,TGCAGCGTTGTTAGTAGCGGGAGGGCCCCAGATACGCAGTATTTT,CSVVSSGRAPDTQYF
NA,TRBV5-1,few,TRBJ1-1,TGCGCCAGCAGCTTGGATCAGGTTGGGAACACTGAAGCTTTCTTT,CASSLDQVGNTEAFF
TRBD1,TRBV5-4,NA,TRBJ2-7,TGTGCCAGCAGCGCTTTACCGGGACAGGGGTACGAGCAGTACTTC,CASSALPGQGYEQYF
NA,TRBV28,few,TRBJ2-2,TGTGCCAGCAGTCGAAGGCCGGGGTTGAACACCGGGGAGCTGTTTTTT,CASSRRPGLNTGELFF
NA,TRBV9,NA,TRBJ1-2,TGTGCCAGCAGCGTAGGGGAGGGGGCTAACTATGGCTACACCTTC,CASSVGEGANYGYTF
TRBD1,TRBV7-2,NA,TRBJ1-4,TGTGCCAGCAGCCCCACCAGTACAGGGGGGGACGAAAAACTGTTTTTT,CASSPTSTGGDEKLFF
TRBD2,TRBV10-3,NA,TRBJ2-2,TGTGCCATCAGGCGGCGGGAGGGGACCGGGGAGCTGTTTTTT,CAIRRREGTGELFF
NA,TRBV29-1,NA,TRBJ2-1,TGCAGCGTTTCGAGGGAGTTCCATGAGCAGTTCTTC,CSVSREFHEQFF
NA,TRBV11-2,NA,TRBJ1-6,TGTGCCAGCAGCCCCCGTCGGGGTAACGGGGGTTCACCCCTCCACTTT,CASSPRRGNGGSPLHF
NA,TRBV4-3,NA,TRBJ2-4,TGCGCCAGCAGCCGGATGGTTGATACCAAAAACATTCAGTACTTC,CASSRMVDTKNIQYF
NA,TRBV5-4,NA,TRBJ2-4,TGTGCCAGCAGCATTCGCCTCGAGACAGCCAAAAACATTCAGTACTTC,CASSIRLETAKNIQYF
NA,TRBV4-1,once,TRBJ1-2,TGCGCCAGCAGCCAAGACCGGGGGAGGGGCTACACCTTC,CASSQDRGRGYTF
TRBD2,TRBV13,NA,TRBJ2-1,TGTGCCAGCACCGAAAGCGGGAGCTGGCAGTTCTTC,CASTESGSWQFF
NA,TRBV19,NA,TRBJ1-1,TGTGCCAGTAGTATAGGCCGTAAAATGAACACTGAAGCTTTCTTT,CASSIGRKMNTEAFF
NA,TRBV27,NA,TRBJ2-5,TGTGCCAGCAGACCCAACGTGGGGTCACAAGAGACCCAGTACTTC,CASRPNVGSQETQYF
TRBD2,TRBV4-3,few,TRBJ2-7,TGCGCCAGCAGCCAAGGAGCGGGGTCCTACGAGCAGTACTTC,CASSQGAGSYEQYF
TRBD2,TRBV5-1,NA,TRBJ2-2,TGCGCCAGCAGCTATGGGACTAGCGGGGAGCTGTTTTTT,CASSYGTSGELFF
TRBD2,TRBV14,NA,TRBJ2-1,TGTGCCAGCAGCCTTTGGACTAGCGGGAGTCGCAATGAGCAGTTCTTC,CASSLWTSGSRNEQFF
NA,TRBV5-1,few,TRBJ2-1,TGCGCCAGCAGCTTGGTTGGGGACGATGAGCAGTTCTTC,CASSLVGDDEQFF
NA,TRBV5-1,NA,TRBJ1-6,TGCGCCAGCAGCCAAGGACAGAGAGATTCACCCCTCCACTTT,CASSQGQRDSPLHF
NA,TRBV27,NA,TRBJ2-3,TGTGCCAGCAGGGAGACCCTCGGCACAGATACGCAGTATTTT,CASRETLGTDTQYF
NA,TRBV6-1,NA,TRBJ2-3,TGTGCCAGCATTTCAGATACGCAGTATTTT,CASISDTQYF
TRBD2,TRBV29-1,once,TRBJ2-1,TGCAGCGTTGGGACTAGAGGTAATGAGCAGTTCTTC,CSVGTRGNEQFF